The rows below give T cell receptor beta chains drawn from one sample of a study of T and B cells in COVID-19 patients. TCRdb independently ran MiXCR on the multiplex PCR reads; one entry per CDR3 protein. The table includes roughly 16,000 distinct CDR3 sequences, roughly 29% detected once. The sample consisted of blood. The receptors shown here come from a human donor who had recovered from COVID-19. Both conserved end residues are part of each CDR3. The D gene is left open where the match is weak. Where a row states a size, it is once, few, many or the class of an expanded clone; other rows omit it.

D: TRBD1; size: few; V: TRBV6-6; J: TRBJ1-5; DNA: TGTGCCAGCAGGCGATCCGGGACAGGGGGCCTCAATCAGCCCCAGCATTTT; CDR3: CASRRSGTGGLNQPQHF
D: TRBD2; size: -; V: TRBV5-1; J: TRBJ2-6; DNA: TGCGCCAGCCAGACTAGCGGGACAGCTGGGGCCAACGTCCTGACTTTC; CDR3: CASQTSGTAGANVLTF
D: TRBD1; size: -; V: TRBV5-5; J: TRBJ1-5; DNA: TGTGCCAGCAGCCCTACAGGGGGTCTTAGCAATCAGCCCCAGCATTTT; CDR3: CASSPTGGLSNQPQHF
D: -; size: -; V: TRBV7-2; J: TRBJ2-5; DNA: TGTGCCAGCAGCTTAGGACTAGTAGGAGAGACCCAGTACTTC; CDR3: CASSLGLVGETQYF
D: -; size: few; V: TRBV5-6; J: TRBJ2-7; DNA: TGTGCCAGCAGCTTGGTTGGCCCCTCCTACGAGCAGTACTTC; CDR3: CASSLVGPSYEQYF
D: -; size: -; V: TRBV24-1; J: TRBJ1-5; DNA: TGTGCCACCAACGCGAAAAACAATCAGCCCCAGCATTTT; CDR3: CATNAKNNQPQHF
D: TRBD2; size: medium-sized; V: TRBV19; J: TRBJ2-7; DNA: TGTGCCAGTAGTCCGGTACCATCCGGGACTAGCCCCTACGAGCAGTACTTC; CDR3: CASSPVPSGTSPYEQYF
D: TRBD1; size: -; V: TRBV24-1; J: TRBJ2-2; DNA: TGTGCCACCAGTGGGACAGGGGACACCGGGGAGCTGTTTTTT; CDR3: CATSGTGDTGELFF
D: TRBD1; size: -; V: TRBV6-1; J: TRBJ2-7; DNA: TGTGCCAGCAGTTACGGTCCAGGACAGGGAGCCTACGAGCAGTACTTC; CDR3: CASSYGPGQGAYEQYF
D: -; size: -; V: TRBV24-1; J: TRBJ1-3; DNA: TGTGCCACCAGTGACCCGGACGGAAACACCATATATTTT; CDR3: CATSDPDGNTIYF
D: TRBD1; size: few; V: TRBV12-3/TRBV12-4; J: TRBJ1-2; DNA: TGTGCCAGCAGGCAGACCACAGGGGATGGCTACACCTTC; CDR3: CASRQTTGDGYTF
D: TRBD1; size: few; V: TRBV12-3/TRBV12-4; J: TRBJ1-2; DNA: TGTGCCAGCAGGGTGGGACAGCAAAACTATGGCTACACCTTC; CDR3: CASRVGQQNYGYTF
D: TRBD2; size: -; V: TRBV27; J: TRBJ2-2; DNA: TGTGCCAGCAGTTTATCCCGGGGGGGCCGGCCGAAAATCCAGAACACCGGGGAGCTGTTTTTT; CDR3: CASSLSRGGRPKIQNTGELFF
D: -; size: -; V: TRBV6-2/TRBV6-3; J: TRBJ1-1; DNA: TGTGCCAGCAGTTCTACAGGATCTGGGGGCTCTGAAGCTTTCTTT; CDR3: CASSSTGSGGSEAFF
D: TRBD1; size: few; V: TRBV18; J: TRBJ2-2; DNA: TGTGCCAGCTCATCTAGTGGGACAGTGAACACCGGGGAGCTGTTTTTT; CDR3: CASSSSGTVNTGELFF
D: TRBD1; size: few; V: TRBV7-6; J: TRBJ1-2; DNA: TGTGCCAGCAGCGCGACAGGGAGTGGCTACACCTTC; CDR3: CASSATGSGYTF
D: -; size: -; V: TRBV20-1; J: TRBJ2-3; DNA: TGCAGTGCTAGGGACCGACTAGGCGATACGCAGTATTTT; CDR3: CSARDRLGDTQYF
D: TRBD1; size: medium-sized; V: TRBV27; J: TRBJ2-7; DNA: TGTGCCAGCAGTTTCGGGACAGTATACGAGCAGTACTTC; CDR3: CASSFGTVYEQYF
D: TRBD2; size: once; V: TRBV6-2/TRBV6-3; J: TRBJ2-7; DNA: TGTGCCTCCAGAGGGGCCGGGGGGGTCGAGCAGTACTTC; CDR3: CASRGAGGVEQYF
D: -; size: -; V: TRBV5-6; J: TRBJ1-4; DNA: TGTGCCAGCAGCTTGAGGACAGCTAATGAAAAACTGTTTTTT; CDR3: CASSLRTANEKLFF
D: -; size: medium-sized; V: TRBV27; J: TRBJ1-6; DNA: TGTGCCAGCAGTTACAGTAATTCACCCCTCCACTTT; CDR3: CASSYSNSPLHF
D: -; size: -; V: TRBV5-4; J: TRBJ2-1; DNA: TGTGCCAGCAGTTTTGACGGAAACTCCTACAATGAGCAGTTCTTC; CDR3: CASSFDGNSYNEQFF
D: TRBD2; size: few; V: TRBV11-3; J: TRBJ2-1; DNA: TGTGCCAGCAGCCCTTGGGTCTGGGGCGGGAGGGCCGCCCTCTACAATGAGCAGTTCTTC; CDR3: CASSPWVWGGRAALYNEQFF
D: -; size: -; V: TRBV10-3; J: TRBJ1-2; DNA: TGTGCCATCAGTGTGGAACGTCAGGACTATGGCTACACCTTC; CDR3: CAISVERQDYGYTF
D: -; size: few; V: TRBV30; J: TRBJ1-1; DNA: TGTGCCTGGGTAAAGCTCACTGAAGCTTTCTTT; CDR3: CAWVKLTEAFF
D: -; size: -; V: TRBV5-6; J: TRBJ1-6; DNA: TGTGCCAGCAGCTTGGGTGGGACCTATAATTCACCCCTCCACTTT; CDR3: CASSLGGTYNSPLHF
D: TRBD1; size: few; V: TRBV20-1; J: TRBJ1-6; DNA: TGCAGTGCTCGAACCGGGGGACAGAGAGATTCACCCCTCCACTTT; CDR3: CSARTGGQRDSPLHF
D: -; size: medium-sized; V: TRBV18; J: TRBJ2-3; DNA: TGTGCCAGCTCACCCGGACAGCGCACAGATACGCAGTATTTT; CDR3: CASSPGQRTDTQYF
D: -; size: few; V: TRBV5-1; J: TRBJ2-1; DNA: TGCGCCAGCAATCCAGGCTTCCCGATCTCCTACAATGAGCAGTTCTTC; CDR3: CASNPGFPISYNEQFF
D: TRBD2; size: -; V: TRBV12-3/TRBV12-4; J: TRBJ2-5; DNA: TGTGCCAGCAGTCGGACTAGCGGTGGCGAGACCCAGTACTTC; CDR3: CASSRTSGGETQYF
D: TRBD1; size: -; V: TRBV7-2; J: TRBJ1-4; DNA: TGTGCCAGCAGCCTACCTACAGGGGGGGAAAAACTGTTTTTT; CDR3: CASSLPTGGEKLFF
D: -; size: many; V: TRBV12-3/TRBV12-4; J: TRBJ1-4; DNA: TGTGCCAGCACCAAAGAGGGGTTAAGGCGTGAAAAACTGTTTTTT; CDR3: CASTKEGLRREKLFF
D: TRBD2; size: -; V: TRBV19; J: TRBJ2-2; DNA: TGTGCCAGTACCAGGGGGACTAGCGGATACGGGGAGCTGTTTTTT; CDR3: CASTRGTSGYGELFF
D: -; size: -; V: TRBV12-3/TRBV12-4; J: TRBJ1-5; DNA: TGTGCCAGCAGTTTAAGTGGGGCGAGCAATCAGCCCCAGCATTTT; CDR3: CASSLSGASNQPQHF
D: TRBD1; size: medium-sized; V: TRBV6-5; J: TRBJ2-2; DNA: TGTGCCAGCAGTTACGCCGGGACAGGGATTGAAGGTTGGAACACCGGGGAGCTGTTTTTT; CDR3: CASSYAGTGIEGWNTGELFF
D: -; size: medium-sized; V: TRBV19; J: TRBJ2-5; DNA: TGTGCCAGTAGTCTTGGCCCGATGGGAGAGACCCAGTACTTC; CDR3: CASSLGPMGETQYF
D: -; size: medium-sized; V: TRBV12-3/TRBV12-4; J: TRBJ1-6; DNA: TGTGCCAGCAGTTTAGAGGGCTATTCACCCCTCCACTTT; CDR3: CASSLEGYSPLHF
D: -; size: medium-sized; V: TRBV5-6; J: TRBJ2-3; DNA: TGTGCCAGCAGCGTGAAGGGGGTCGATACGCAGTATTTT; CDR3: CASSVKGVDTQYF
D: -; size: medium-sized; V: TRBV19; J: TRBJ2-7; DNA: TGTGCCAGTGGGCAGCCTTCCTACGAGCAGTACTTC; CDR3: CASGQPSYEQYF
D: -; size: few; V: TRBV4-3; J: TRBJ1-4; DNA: TGCGCCAGCAGCAGTCGCCCTAATGAAAAACTGTTTTTT; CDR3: CASSSRPNEKLFF
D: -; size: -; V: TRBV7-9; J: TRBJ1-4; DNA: TGTGCCAGCAGCCCTAACGGGCGCGGGGCGACTAATGAAAAACTGTTTTTT; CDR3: CASSPNGRGATNEKLFF
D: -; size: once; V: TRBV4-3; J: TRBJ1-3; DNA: TGCGCCAGCAGCCAAGGTCCGGGACAAGGCGGAAACACCATATATTTT; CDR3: CASSQGPGQGGNTIYF
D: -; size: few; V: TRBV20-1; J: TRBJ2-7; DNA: TGCAGTGCTAGAGATCACAACGAGCAGTACTTC; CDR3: CSARDHNEQYF
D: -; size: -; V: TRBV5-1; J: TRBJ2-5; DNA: TGCGCCAGCAGCTTGGCGAAGGAGACCCAGTACTTC; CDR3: CASSLAKETQYF
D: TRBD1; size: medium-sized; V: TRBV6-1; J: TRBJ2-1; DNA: TGTGCCAGCAGTGTAGAGGGGGCGAATGAGCAGTTCTTC; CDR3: CASSVEGANEQFF
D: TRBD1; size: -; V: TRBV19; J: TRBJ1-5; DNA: TGTGCCAGTAGAAGGGACAGGGGTTACAATCAGCCCCAGCATTTT; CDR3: CASRRDRGYNQPQHF
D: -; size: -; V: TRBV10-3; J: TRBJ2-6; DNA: TGTGCCACCTCCGGGTTGGGCTCTGGGGCCAACGTCCTGACTTTC; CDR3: CATSGLGSGANVLTF
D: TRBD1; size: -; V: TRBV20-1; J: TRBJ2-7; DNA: TGCAGTGCTAGTCTACCGGACAGGCCCTCCTACGAGCAGTACTTC; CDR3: CSASLPDRPSYEQYF
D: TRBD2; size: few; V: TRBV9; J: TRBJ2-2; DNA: TGTGCCAGCAGCTCAACCGGGACTATTACCGGGGAGCTGTTTTTT; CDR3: CASSSTGTITGELFF
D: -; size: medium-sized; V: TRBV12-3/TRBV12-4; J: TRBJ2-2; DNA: TGTGCCAGCATTCGGACCGGACCGACCGGGGAGCTGTTTTTT; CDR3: CASIRTGPTGELFF
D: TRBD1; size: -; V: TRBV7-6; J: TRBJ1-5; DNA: TGTGTCAGAAGCCTGGGGACAGACGGGAATCAGCCCCAGCATTTT; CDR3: CVRSLGTDGNQPQHF
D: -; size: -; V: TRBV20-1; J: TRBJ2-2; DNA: TGCAGTGCCCGTTCTAGCGGGGAGCTGTTTTTT; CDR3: CSARSSGELFF
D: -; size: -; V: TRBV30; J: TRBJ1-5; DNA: TGTGCCTGGAGTCGAATCAGGGATCAGCCCCAGCATTTT; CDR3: CAWSRIRDQPQHF
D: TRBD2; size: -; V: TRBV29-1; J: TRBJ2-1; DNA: TGCAGCGCGTCTAGCGGGAGAGATGAGCAGTTCTTC; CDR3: CSASSGRDEQFF
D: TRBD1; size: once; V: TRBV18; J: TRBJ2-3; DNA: TGTGCCAGCTCACCGGGACAGGGGTCTACCACAGATACGCAGTATTTT; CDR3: CASSPGQGSTTDTQYF
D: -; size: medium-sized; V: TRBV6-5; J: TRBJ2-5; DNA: TGTGCCAGCAGTTTCCCTCGGGAGACCCAGTACTTC; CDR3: CASSFPRETQYF
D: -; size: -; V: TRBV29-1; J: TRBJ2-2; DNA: TGCAGCGCCGAGGGTGGAGGGGGTGCCGGGGAGCTGTTTTTT; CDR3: CSAEGGGGAGELFF